The clone carrying this TCR beta chain was observed many times. What it binds is not known. The entry originates in a study of T-cell reconstitution after alpha-beta-depleted transplantation in children. The authors prepared the TCRbeta library with unique molecular identifiers. TCRdb independently ran MiXCR on the PCR reads; one entry per CDR3 protein. This repertoire shows 550,000 to 600,000 distinct CDR3 sequences, 23% found once; its top ten account for 11% to 15%. Germline V CDR1 and CDR2: SEHNR, FQNEAQ (reference sequence). The CDR3 has 14 residues. V was clipped by 2 bases and J by 2 bases; unmatched bases: 3. Notes on the study in general: Some patients showed high day-60 TCRbeta diversity, which derived from surviving recipient T cells and thymic progenitors. After transplant, at about two months, alpha-beta T cells were reportedly derived from several hundred expanded graft clones. T-cell numbers and diversity, one year after transplant, stemmed largely from T cells that were newly produced.

This receptor was identified in a boy under three years old who had a stem cell transplant for acute myeloid leukemia, so the T cells may come from the graft donor. This rearrangement joins TRBV7-9 to TRBJ2-7, with TRBD1 matching 7 bases. The sample in question was PBMCs, mostly from graft donor cells, obtained 360 days after TCRalphabeta/CD19-depleted stem cell transplant. Here the CDR3 reads CASSLTGQPYEQYF. The DNA of the CDR3 is TGTGCCAGCAGCTTAACGGGACAGCCCTACGAGCAGTACTTC. The full variable domain, with the rest looked up from reference TRBV7-9 and TRBJ2-7, is DTGVSQNPRHKITKRGQNVTFRCDPISEHNRLYWYRQTLGQGPEFLTYFQNEAQLEKSRLLSDRFSAERPKGSFSTLEIQRTEQGDSAMYLCASSLTGQPYEQYFGPGTRLTVT.